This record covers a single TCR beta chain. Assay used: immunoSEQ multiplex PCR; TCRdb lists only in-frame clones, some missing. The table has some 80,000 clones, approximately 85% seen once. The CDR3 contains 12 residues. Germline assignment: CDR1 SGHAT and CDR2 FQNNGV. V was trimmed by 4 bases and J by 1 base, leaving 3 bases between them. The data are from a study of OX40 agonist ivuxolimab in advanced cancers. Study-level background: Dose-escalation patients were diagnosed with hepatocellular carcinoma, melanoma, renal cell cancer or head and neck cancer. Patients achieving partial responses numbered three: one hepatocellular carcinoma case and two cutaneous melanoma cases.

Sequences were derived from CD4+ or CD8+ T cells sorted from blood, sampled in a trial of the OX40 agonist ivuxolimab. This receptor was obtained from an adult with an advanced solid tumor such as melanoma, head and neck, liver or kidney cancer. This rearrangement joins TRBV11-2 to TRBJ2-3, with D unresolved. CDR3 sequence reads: CASSYGTDTQYF. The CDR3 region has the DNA TGTGCCAGCAGCTATGGCACAGATACGCAGTATTTT.